The clone carrying this T cell receptor beta chain was found once. As yet, its antigen is unknown. CDR3 length equals 16 residues. V was cut by 5 bases and J by 7 bases, with 20 bases left in between. Germline CDR1 and CDR2: SGHVS and FNYEAQ. A Clinical Activity Score of at least 3, a NOSPECS grade of at least 4 and a duration under 3 months were recorded in the ophthalmopathy patients. Extraction of PBMCs used roughly 9.3 ml of fresh peripheral blood. This record comes from a study of T cells in Graves' hyperthyroidism and ophthalmopathy. Across the study: Peripheral blood was collected at initial diagnosis, before any treatment.

Amplification targeted TCR beta CDR3 regions from RNA transcripts. The TCR CDR3 was amplified in a first-round RT-PCR using the HTBI primer set. One entry per CDR3 protein results from TCRdb running MiXCR on the multiplex PCR reads. The sample records 600,000 or so distinct CDR3 sequences, about 14% being singletons. Study results and caveats: The model predicted ophthalmopathy a median around seven months before onset.

The sequenced sample consisted of blood. The receptor's source is a woman in her 50s with Graves' ophthalmopathy. The gene calls are TRBV7-6 and TRBJ1-4; maybe TRBD1 (6 bases). CDR3 bases: TGTGCCAGCAGCAGGCGGGACATCCGAGGTAGTGAAAAACTGTTTTTT. Its protein is CASSRRDIRGSEKLFF.